This is a list of T cell receptor beta chains from one sample in a study of cytomegalovirus exposure and HLA in healthy donors. Generated by immunoSEQ multiplex PCR, the TCRdb table keeps only in-frame clones and is missing some. The table has 130,000 or so clones, roughly 89% seen once; the top ten hold 1.2%. The sequenced sample consisted of PBMCs. The receptors shown here come from a woman aged 18 to 35 in good health and CMV-seronegative. The CDR3 runs from the conserved cysteine through the conserved F or W. The order of the fields is clone size, J gene, D gene, V gene, CDR3 protein, CDR3 DNA. A D gene is named only where the DNA matches it firmly. Clone size is stated in some rows and not others, as once, few, many or a class when expanded.

clone size: -; J gene: TRBJ2-7; D gene: TRBD1; V gene: TRBV7-9; CDR3 protein: CASSFGTGSYEQYF; CDR3 DNA: TGTGCCAGCAGCTTTGGGACAGGATCCTACGAGCAGTACTTC
clone size: -; J gene: TRBJ2-5; D gene: -; V gene: TRBV4-1; CDR3 protein: CASSPRTGETQYF; CDR3 DNA: TGCGCCAGCAGCCCCCGGACTGGGGAGACCCAGTACTTC
clone size: -; J gene: TRBJ2-5; D gene: TRBD2; V gene: TRBV2; CDR3 protein: CASSPYFSGGRETQYF; CDR3 DNA: TGTGCCAGCAGTCCCTATTTTAGCGGGGGTAGGGAGACCCAGTACTTC
clone size: -; J gene: TRBJ2-1; D gene: TRBD1; V gene: TRBV28; CDR3 protein: CASSSPGQGGDEQFF; CDR3 DNA: TGTGCCAGCAGTTCGCCCGGACAGGGAGGCGATGAGCAGTTCTTC
clone size: -; J gene: TRBJ2-2; D gene: -; V gene: TRBV5-5; CDR3 protein: CASSLYSQTRELFF; CDR3 DNA: TGTGCCAGCAGCTTGTACTCCCAAACTAGGGAGCTGTTTTTT
clone size: once; J gene: TRBJ2-1; D gene: -; V gene: TRBV2; CDR3 protein: CASSEVWRGPFNEQFF; CDR3 DNA: TGTGCCAGCAGTGAAGTTTGGCGGGGGCCGTTCAATGAGCAGTTCTTC
clone size: -; J gene: TRBJ1-5; D gene: TRBD1; V gene: TRBV19; CDR3 protein: CASTDRSNQPQHF; CDR3 DNA: TGTGCCAGTACGGACAGGAGCAATCAGCCCCAGCATTTT
clone size: -; J gene: TRBJ1-5; D gene: -; V gene: TRBV2; CDR3 protein: CASGGEGNQPQHF; CDR3 DNA: TGTGCCAGCGGGGGGGAGGGCAATCAGCCCCAGCATTTT
clone size: few; J gene: TRBJ2-7; D gene: -; V gene: TRBV2; CDR3 protein: CASSDGQGAYEQYF; CDR3 DNA: TGTGCCAGCAGTGATGGCCAGGGCGCTTACGAGCAGTACTTC
clone size: -; J gene: TRBJ2-2; D gene: -; V gene: TRBV21-1; CDR3 protein: CASSKGRLNTGELFF; CDR3 DNA: TGTGCCAGCAGCAAGGGGAGGCTGAACACCGGGGAGCTGTTTTTT
clone size: -; J gene: TRBJ2-7; D gene: -; V gene: TRBV6-5; CDR3 protein: CASSYVTFRSREQYF; CDR3 DNA: TGTGCCAGCAGTTACGTTACGTTCAGGTCCCGCGAGCAGTACTTC
clone size: -; J gene: TRBJ1-1; D gene: -; V gene: TRBV4-1; CDR3 protein: CASSQDPRQGSTEAFF; CDR3 DNA: TGCGCCAGCAGCCAAGATCCTCGGCAGGGAAGCACTGAAGCTTTCTTT
clone size: -; J gene: TRBJ2-3; D gene: -; V gene: TRBV18; CDR3 protein: CASSTSTDTQYF; CDR3 DNA: TGTGCCAGCTCAACTAGCACAGATACGCAGTATTTT
clone size: -; J gene: TRBJ2-2; D gene: TRBD2; V gene: TRBV5-6; CDR3 protein: CASSPSGGGLFF; CDR3 DNA: TGTGCCAGCAGCCCCTCCGGGGGGGGGCTGTTTTTT
clone size: -; J gene: TRBJ2-5; D gene: -; V gene: TRBV6-5; CDR3 protein: CASSYLQGLETQYF; CDR3 DNA: TGTGCCAGCAGTTATCTTCAGGGGCTCGAGACCCAGTACTTC
clone size: -; J gene: TRBJ1-1; D gene: -; V gene: TRBV7-7; CDR3 protein: CASSPTVNTEAFF; CDR3 DNA: TGTGCCAGCAGCCCCACGGTGAACACTGAAGCTTTCTTT
clone size: -; J gene: TRBJ1-6; D gene: -; V gene: TRBV7-2; CDR3 protein: CASSFPRGGSYNSPLHF; CDR3 DNA: TGTGCCAGCAGCTTCCCACGAGGGGGCTCCTATAATTCACCCCTCCACTTT
clone size: -; J gene: TRBJ2-2; D gene: -; V gene: TRBV7-9; CDR3 protein: CASSLASQGGTGELFF; CDR3 DNA: TGTGCCAGCAGCTTAGCGAGCCAGGGGGGCACCGGGGAGCTGTTTTTT
clone size: -; J gene: TRBJ2-2; D gene: -; V gene: TRBV6-5; CDR3 protein: CASNRQGNTGELFF; CDR3 DNA: TGTGCCAGCAACCGTCAGGGGAACACCGGGGAGCTGTTTTTT
clone size: -; J gene: TRBJ2-1; D gene: TRBD1; V gene: TRBV5-4; CDR3 protein: CASSPPSGQGDNEQFF; CDR3 DNA: TGTGCCAGCAGCCCGCCCTCGGGACAGGGGGATAATGAGCAGTTCTTC
clone size: -; J gene: TRBJ2-7; D gene: -; V gene: TRBV2; CDR3 protein: CASRRGLGAYEQYF; CDR3 DNA: TGTGCCAGCAGGAGGGGGTTGGGGGCCTACGAGCAGTACTTC
clone size: -; J gene: TRBJ1-5; D gene: TRBD1; V gene: TRBV6-1; CDR3 protein: CASSDDRVGQPQHF; CDR3 DNA: TGTGCCAGCAGTGACGACAGGGTCGGGCAGCCCCAGCATTTT
clone size: -; J gene: TRBJ2-2; D gene: TRBD2; V gene: TRBV19; CDR3 protein: CASSIVSSGRTGELFF; CDR3 DNA: TGTGCCAGTAGTATAGTATCTAGCGGGCGGACCGGGGAGCTGTTTTTT
clone size: -; J gene: TRBJ2-2; D gene: TRBD1; V gene: TRBV5-1; CDR3 protein: CASFRTGQGNTGELFF; CDR3 DNA: TGCGCCAGCTTTCGAACCGGACAGGGGAATACCGGGGAGCTGTTTTTT
clone size: -; J gene: TRBJ2-1; D gene: TRBD2; V gene: TRBV11-2; CDR3 protein: CASSPSRWGLAGRYEQFF; CDR3 DNA: TGTGCCAGCAGCCCATCCCGCTGGGGACTAGCGGGGAGGTATGAGCAGTTCTTC
clone size: -; J gene: TRBJ1-2; D gene: -; V gene: TRBV27; CDR3 protein: CASGSGLSNYGYTF; CDR3 DNA: TGTGCCAGCGGCTCAGGGTTAAGTAATTATGGCTACACCTTC
clone size: -; J gene: TRBJ2-2; D gene: -; V gene: TRBV7-9; CDR3 protein: CASSSYRVRTGELFF; CDR3 DNA: TGTGCCAGCAGCTCGTACAGGGTACGGACCGGGGAGCTGTTTTTT
clone size: -; J gene: TRBJ1-4; D gene: -; V gene: TRBV7-9; CDR3 protein: CASSFTGEKLFF; CDR3 DNA: TGTGCCAGCAGCTTCACGGGGGAAAAACTGTTTTTT
clone size: once; J gene: TRBJ2-5; D gene: TRBD2; V gene: TRBV11-2; CDR3 protein: CASSLRTSGGETQYF; CDR3 DNA: TGTGCCAGCAGCCTAAGGACTAGCGGGGGAGAGACCCAGTACTTC
clone size: once; J gene: TRBJ2-7; D gene: -; V gene: TRBV29-1; CDR3 protein: CSVEDRTNEQYF; CDR3 DNA: TGCAGCGTTGAGGACAGAACCAACGAGCAGTACTTC
clone size: few; J gene: TRBJ2-1; D gene: TRBD2; V gene: TRBV2; CDR3 protein: CASSGEGTNEQFF; CDR3 DNA: TGTGCCAGCAGTGGGGAGGGGACCAATGAGCAGTTCTTC
clone size: -; J gene: TRBJ1-4; D gene: TRBD1; V gene: TRBV5-8; CDR3 protein: CASSQEGQGYEKLFF; CDR3 DNA: TGTGCCAGCAGCCAGGAGGGACAGGGATATGAAAAACTGTTTTTT
clone size: -; J gene: TRBJ2-5; D gene: TRBD2; V gene: TRBV9; CDR3 protein: CASSVAGGNVETQYF; CDR3 DNA: TGTGCCAGCAGCGTGGCGGGGGGCAATGTAGAGACCCAGTACTTC
clone size: -; J gene: TRBJ2-2; D gene: -; V gene: TRBV19; CDR3 protein: CASRGRRVRAADTGELFF; CDR3 DNA: TGTGCCAGTAGGGGCAGAAGGGTTCGGGCAGCGGACACCGGGGAGCTGTTTTTT
clone size: -; J gene: TRBJ1-1; D gene: TRBD1; V gene: TRBV25-1; CDR3 protein: CASSKVGTGGITEAFF; CDR3 DNA: TGTGCCAGCAGTAAGGTAGGGACAGGGGGTATCACTGAAGCTTTCTTT
clone size: -; J gene: TRBJ1-5; D gene: TRBD1; V gene: TRBV27; CDR3 protein: CASSPQPGQGPFYSNQPQHF; CDR3 DNA: TGTGCCAGCAGTCCGCAACCGGGACAGGGCCCCTTCTATAGCAATCAGCCCCAGCATTTT
clone size: -; J gene: TRBJ1-1; D gene: TRBD1; V gene: TRBV5-1; CDR3 protein: CASSSGQVATEAFF; CDR3 DNA: TGCGCCAGCAGCTCCGGACAGGTGGCCACTGAAGCTTTCTTT
clone size: -; J gene: TRBJ2-5; D gene: -; V gene: TRBV7-3; CDR3 protein: CASSKVPAAGGPQETQYF; CDR3 DNA: TGTGCCAGCAGCAAAGTGCCCGCGGCCGGGGGGCCCCAAGAGACCCAGTACTTC